Listed here are 23 T cell receptor beta chains from one sample, sequenced in a study of T cell responses to AZD1222 COVID-19 vaccine (dated by TCRdb to the early 2020s). The sample's time point label, in plain terms: baseline before first vaccination. The method behind the library was the immunoSEQ multiplex PCR assay. Held by TCRdb, this immuneACCESS table contains in-frame sequences only and omits some clones. Under half of the omission traces to an unresolved V gene where checked; the cause of the rest is unknown. This sample has about 120,000 clones in its table, and about 87% of those were observed once. The ten most abundant clones make up around 5.6% of the sample. Source: peripheral blood, taken on day 0 of AZD1222 vaccination. The receptor source for this set is an adult in good health.

The chain couples TRBV11-2 to TRBJ2-1, with 11 bases lining up with TRBD1. After removal of 6 bases from V and 6 bases from J, the junction contained 7 bases not matched to a gene. The CDR3 is 15 amino acids. Germline values: CDR1 SGHAT, CDR2 FQNNGV. This CDR3 reads CASSSRDRGFNEQFF. The CDR3 DNA reads TGTGCCAGCAGTTCGCGGGACAGGGGGTTCAATGAGCAGTTCTTC.

The CDR3 spells CASSNPANRVGYTF. DNA for the CDR3: TGTGCCAGTAGCAACCCTGCAAACAGGGTTGGCTACACCTTC. The chain has TRBV19 and TRBJ1-2, with a weak D call TRBD1 (6 bases). Trimming left V 6 bases short and J 7 bases short, with 18 bases between. The CDR3 consists of 14 residues. Germline CDR1 LNHDA, CDR2 SQIVND (reference sequence).

V gene TRBV7-6 combines with J gene TRBJ2-7; possible D gene TRBD2, 5 bases. Germline V gives CDR1 SGHVS, CDR2 FNYEAQ. V shed 5 bases and J shed 0 bases, with 8 bases lying between them. CDR3 length equals 13 residues. DNA for the CDR3: TGTGCCAGCAGCAGCGGTCTCTCCTACGAGCAGTACTTC. Protein: CASSSGLSYEQYF.

The chain combines TRBV5-4 with TRBJ1-2; D gene uncertain. From germline, CDR1 is SGHNT and CDR2 YYREEE (reference sequence). The CDR3 is 15 amino acids. Trimming shortened V by 3 bases and J by 3 bases, and 15 bases separated the two germline ends. The CDR3 is CASSSADGLDYGYTF. CDR3 coding DNA: TGTGCCAGCAGCTCCGCAGATGGCCTAGACTATGGCTACACCTTC.

The CDR3 DNA follows: TGCGCCAGCAGCTTGGCCGTGGGATGGGGCACAGATACGCAGTATTTT. Protein: CASSLAVGWGTDTQYF. The rearrangement joins TRBV5-1 to TRBJ2-3; D gene ambiguous. The V gene lost 0 bases and the J gene lost 1 base, with 12 bases spanning the gap. The germline CDR1 and CDR2 sequences are SGHRS and YFSETQ. This CDR3 is 16 amino acids long.

This clone was recorded only once. The chain is built from TRBV14 and TRBJ2-1, with TRBD2 matching over 14 bases. J gave up 7 bases and V 4 bases, and 9 bases lay outside the gene matches. Germline V lookup: CDR1 SGHDN, CDR2 FVKESK. This CDR3 has 17 residues. CDR3 coding DNA: TGTGCCAGCAGCCCCGGGCGGGGACTAGCGGGAGCGAATGAGCAGTTCTTC. This encodes CASSPGRGLAGANEQFF.

The chain carries TRBV9 and TRBJ2-3, with TRBD2 matching 7 bases. J gave up 5 bases and V 0 bases, and 12 bases lay outside the gene matches. Germline values: CDR1 SGDLS, CDR2 YYNGEE. The CDR3 runs 17 residues. The CDR3 nucleotides are TGTGCCAGCAGCGTAGGGTCCAGCGGGGTAGTGAGAGATACGCAGTATTTT. This translates into CASSVGSSGVVRDTQYF.

V and J are TRBV6-1 and TRBJ2-1; a weak D match, TRBD2 (7 bases). Germline-derived CDR1 and CDR2 are MNHNS and SASEGT. Trimming stripped 0 bases from V and 3 bases from J, with 12 bases between. This CDR3 spans 16 amino acids. CDR3 sequence reads: CASSEAGGALYNEQFF. The CDR3 nucleotides are TGTGCCAGCAGTGAAGCAGGGGGGGCCCTCTACAATGAGCAGTTCTTC.

This chain joins TRBV13 and TRBJ1-1; D is perhaps TRBD1 (5 bases). This CDR3 has 13 amino acids. Germline V CDR1 and CDR2: PRHDT, FYEKMQ (reference sequence). With 2 bases removed from V and 8 bases from J, the gap between germline ends came to 12 bases. The CDR3, as DNA: TGTGCCAGCAGCTTAATCAGGGTCGGGGAAGCTTTCTTT. Its protein is CASSLIRVGEAFF.

The rearrangement links TRBV29-1 to TRBJ1-2; D is uncertain. Per germline, CDR1 SQVTM and CDR2 ANQGSEA. The CDR3 runs to 12 residues. V gave up 4 bases and J gave up 6 bases, with 12 bases separating them. In DNA form, the CDR3 reads TGCAGCGTTGCTAGCCCCTTAGATGGCTACACCTTC. Translating gives CSVASPLDGYTF.

CDR3 nucleotides: TGTGCCAGCAGCTTAGGGAGGGGCAGTACTGAAGCTTTCTTT. Translated: CASSLGRGSTEAFF. V is TRBV13 and J is TRBJ1-1; a weak D match, TRBD1 (5 bases). V lost 0 bases to trimming and J lost 5 bases, with 10 bases between them. The germline CDR1 and CDR2 sequences are PRHDT and FYEKMQ (reference sequence). The CDR3 covers 14 residues.

This clone has a single count. The chain joins TRBV10-3 to TRBJ2-3; D possibly uses TRBD1 or TRBD2 (5 bases each). V lost 10 bases and J 5 bases, leaving 16 bases between the germline ends. CDR1 and CDR2 (germline): ENHRY, SYGVKD. The CDR3 contains 13 residues. The CDR3 DNA follows: TGTGCCAGCCGGGACCACCGCCTAGATACGCAGTATTTT. This codes for CASRDHRLDTQYF.

This sequence joins TRBV7-2 and TRBJ2-7; the D is unclear. The V gene lost 2 bases and the J gene lost 0 bases, with 5 bases spanning the gap. This CDR3 comprises 13 residues. CDR1 is SGHTA, CDR2 FQGNSA, per germline. In DNA form, the CDR3 reads TGTGCCAGCAGCTTAAAACACTCCTACGAGCAGTACTTC. It yields the protein CASSLKHSYEQYF.

V gene TRBV5-1 combines with J gene TRBJ1-4, with D unresolved. The CDR3 covers 13 residues. The ends were cut back, 4 bases at V and 8 bases at J, with 12 bases in the middle. Germline V gene lookup returns CDR1 SGHRS and CDR2 YFSETQ. This CDR3 reads CASSLGKEEKLFF. The CDR3 DNA follows: TGCGCCAGCAGCCTGGGGAAAGAGGAAAAACTGTTTTTT.

The count of this clone is one. The chain uses TRBV27 and TRBJ1-3; D not certain. The CDR3 is 14 residues long. Germline CDR1 reads MNHEY; CDR2 reads SMNVEV (reference sequence). The V gene lost 6 bases and the J gene lost 4 bases, with 13 bases spanning the gap. The CDR3 reads CASSPLAGGNTIYF. CDR3 coding DNA: TGTGCCAGCAGCCCCTTGGCCGGAGGAAACACCATATATTTT.

The chain links TRBV5-1 to TRBJ1-6; TRBD1 is a possible D gene (5 bases). Germline values: CDR1 SGHRS, CDR2 YFSETQ. CDR3 length equals 14 residues. V dropped 1 base and J dropped 7 bases, with 9 bases sitting between them. The CDR3 sequence is CASSLSGFNSPLHF. The CDR3 bases are TGCGCCAGCAGCTTGTCAGGGTTCAATTCACCCCTCCACTTT.

The rearrangement joins TRBV5-6 to TRBJ2-2; no clear D gene. Trimming shortened V by 5 bases and J by 7 bases, and 12 bases separated the two germline ends. Germline CDR1 and CDR2: SGHDT and YYEEEE. The CDR3 loop spans 13 amino acids. In DNA form, the CDR3 reads TGTGCCAGCAGGGGCAATAGGAACGGGGAGCTGTTTTTT. Translated, it gives CASRGNRNGELFF.

The rearrangement uses TRBV9 and TRBJ2-5, with TRBD1 as a possible D gene (6 bases). The CDR3 length is 15 residues. Trimming pared 1 base from V and 0 bases from J, leaving 10 bases between. In germline, CDR1 is SGDLS, CDR2 YYNGEE. The CDR3 DNA sequence: TGTGCCAGCAGCGTAACTGGGACAAACCAAGAGACCCAGTACTTC. Translated: CASSVTGTNQETQYF.

This clone was detected only once. The V and J genes are TRBV28 and TRBJ1-1; 11 nucleotides line up with TRBD1. The trim removed 6 bases at V and 7 bases at J, leaving 13 bases unmatched. CDR1 and CDR2 from the germline V gene are MDHEN and SYDVKM. The CDR3 length is 16 residues. The CDR3: CASSPPGQGGEGEAFF. The CDR3 region has the DNA TGTGCCAGCAGCCCCCCGGGACAGGGGGGAGAGGGTGAAGCTTTCTTT.

The chain uses TRBV19 and TRBJ1-4, with 7 bases that match TRBD1. Germline-derived CDR1 and CDR2 are LNHDA and SQIVND (reference sequence). Trimming took 7 bases from V and 5 from J; bases not matched to a gene: 7. There are 14 residues in the CDR3. CDR3 in DNA: TGTGCCAGTAAGGGGGCGCGGGGGAATGAAAAACTGTTTTTT. Translated: CASKGARGNEKLFF. Using reference TRBV19 and TRBJ1-4 for the parts outside the CDR3, the full variable domain is DGGITQSPKYLFRKEGQNVTLSCEQNLNHDAMYWYRQDPGQGLRLIYYSQIVNDFQKGDIAEGYSVSREKKESFPLTVTSAQKNPTAFYLCASKGARGNEKLFFGSGTQLSVL.

CDR3 sequence (DNA): TGTGCCAGCAGTTTCCGGGACAGGGGACTTGAAAAACTGTTTTTT. Protein sequence: CASSFRDRGLEKLFF. The chain links TRBV28 to TRBJ1-4, with 10 bases lining up with TRBD1. Germline CDR1 is MDHEN and CDR2 is SYDVKM. This CDR3 comprises 15 residues. V was clipped by 3 bases and J by 7 bases; unmatched bases: 5.

The chain has TRBV5-5 and TRBJ1-2; D unresolved. Germline CDR1 SGHKS, CDR2 YYEKEE (reference sequence). V lost 4 bases, J lost 5 bases, and 18 bases lay in between. This CDR3 comprises 15 residues. The CDR3 sequence is CASSPNPTADYGYTF. CDR3 nucleotides: TGTGCCAGCAGCCCTAACCCGACCGCCGATTATGGCTACACCTTC. Complete variable domain (other parts from reference TRBV5-5 and TRBJ1-2): DAGVTQSPTHLIKTRGQQVTLRCSPISGHKSVSWYQQVLGQGPQFIFQYYEKEERGRGNFPDRFSARQFPNYSSELNVNALLLGDSALYLCASSPNPTADYGYTFGSGTRLTVV.

CDR3 region: CASSPPTGDYGYTF. The DNA of the CDR3 is TGTGCCAGCTCACCCCCCACAGGGGACTATGGCTACACCTTC. The chain carries TRBV18 and TRBJ1-2, with 7 bases fitting TRBD1. Germline V lookup: CDR1 KGHSH, CDR2 LQKENI. The CDR3 consists of 14 residues. With 3 bases clipped from V and 3 bases from J, the junction kept 4 bases outside the gene matches.